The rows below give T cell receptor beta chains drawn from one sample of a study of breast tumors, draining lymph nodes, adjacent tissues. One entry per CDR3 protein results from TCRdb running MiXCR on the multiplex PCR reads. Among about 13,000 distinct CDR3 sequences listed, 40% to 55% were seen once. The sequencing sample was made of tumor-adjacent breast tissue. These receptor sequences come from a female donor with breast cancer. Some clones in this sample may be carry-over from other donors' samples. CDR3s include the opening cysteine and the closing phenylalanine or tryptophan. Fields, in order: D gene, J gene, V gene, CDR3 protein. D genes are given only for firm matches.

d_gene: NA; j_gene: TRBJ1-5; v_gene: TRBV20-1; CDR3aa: CSAREGAAGNQPQHF
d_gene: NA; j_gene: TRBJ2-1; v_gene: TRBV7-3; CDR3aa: CASSLEVRSNEQFF
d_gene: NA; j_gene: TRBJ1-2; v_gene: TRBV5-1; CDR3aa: CASSLGITGSYGYTF
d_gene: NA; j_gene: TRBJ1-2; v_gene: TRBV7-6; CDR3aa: CASSSTSSGTSYGYTF
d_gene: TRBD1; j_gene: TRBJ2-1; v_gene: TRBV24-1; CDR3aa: CATSDAGTGAVDEQFF
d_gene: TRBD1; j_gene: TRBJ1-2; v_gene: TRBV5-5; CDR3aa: CASSLEFLGQGAGYTF
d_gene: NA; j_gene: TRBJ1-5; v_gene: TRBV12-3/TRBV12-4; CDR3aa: CATGVSGQPQHF
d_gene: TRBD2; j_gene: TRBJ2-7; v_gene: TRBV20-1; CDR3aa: CSAKQRESHSHEQYF
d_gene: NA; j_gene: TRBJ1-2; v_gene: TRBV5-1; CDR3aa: CASSLATHRAGYTF
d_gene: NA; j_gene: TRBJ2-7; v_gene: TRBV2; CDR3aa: CASSDTPPYEQYF
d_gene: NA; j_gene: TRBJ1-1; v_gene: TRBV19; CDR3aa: CASSLFSGDATEAFF
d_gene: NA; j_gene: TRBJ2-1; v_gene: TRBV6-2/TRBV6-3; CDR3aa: CASSRRTARNNEQFF
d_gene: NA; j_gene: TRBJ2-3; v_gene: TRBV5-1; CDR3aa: CASSLQPAGGGTQYF
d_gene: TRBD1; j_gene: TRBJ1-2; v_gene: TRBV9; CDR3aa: CASSAQGAGYTF
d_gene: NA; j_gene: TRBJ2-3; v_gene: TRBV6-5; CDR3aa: CASSHSPQYF
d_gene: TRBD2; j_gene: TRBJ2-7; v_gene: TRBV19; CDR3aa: CASSAGERYEQYF
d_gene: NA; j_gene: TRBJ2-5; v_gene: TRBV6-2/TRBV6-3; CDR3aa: CASTHRVGGETQYF
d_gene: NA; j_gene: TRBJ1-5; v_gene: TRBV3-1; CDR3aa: CASSQERTQPQHF
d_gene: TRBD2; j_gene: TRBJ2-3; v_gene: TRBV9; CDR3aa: CASSPTSGSTDTQYF
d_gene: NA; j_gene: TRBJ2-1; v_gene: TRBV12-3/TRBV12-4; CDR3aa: CASSFETRSYNEQFF
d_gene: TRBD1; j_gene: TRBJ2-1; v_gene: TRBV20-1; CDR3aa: CSASFPGQGYNEQFF
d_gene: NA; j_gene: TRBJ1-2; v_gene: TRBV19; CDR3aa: CASSMQREWYTF
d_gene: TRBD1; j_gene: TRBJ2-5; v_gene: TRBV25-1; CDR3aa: CASSATQGFGETQYF
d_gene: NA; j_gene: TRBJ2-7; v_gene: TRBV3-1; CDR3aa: CASSQAPGSSYEQYF
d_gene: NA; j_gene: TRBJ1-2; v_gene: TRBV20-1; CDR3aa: CSAFQGFPDYGYTF
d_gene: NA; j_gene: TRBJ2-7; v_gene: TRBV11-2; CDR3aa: CASSSSHGERGYEQYF
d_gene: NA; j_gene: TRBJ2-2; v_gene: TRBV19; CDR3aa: CASSIPREDGELFF
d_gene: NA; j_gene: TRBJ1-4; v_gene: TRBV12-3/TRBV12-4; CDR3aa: CASSFSLGELFF
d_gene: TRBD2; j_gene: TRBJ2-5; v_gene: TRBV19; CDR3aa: CVSSLVAGRQETQYF
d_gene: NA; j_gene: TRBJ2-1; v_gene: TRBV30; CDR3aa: CAWRSLAVQLGLDNEQFF
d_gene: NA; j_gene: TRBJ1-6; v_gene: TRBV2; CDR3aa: CASSEADGSFSPLHF
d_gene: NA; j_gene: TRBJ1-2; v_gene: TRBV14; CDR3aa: CASSQWEGAGYTF
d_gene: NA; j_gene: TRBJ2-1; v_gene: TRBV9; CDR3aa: CASSVGWDEQFF
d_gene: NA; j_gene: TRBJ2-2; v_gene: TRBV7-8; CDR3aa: CASRLRAPNTGELFF
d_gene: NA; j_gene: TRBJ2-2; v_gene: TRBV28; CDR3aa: CASMEGANTGELFF
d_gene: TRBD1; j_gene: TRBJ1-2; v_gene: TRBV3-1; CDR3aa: CASRTGSGYTF
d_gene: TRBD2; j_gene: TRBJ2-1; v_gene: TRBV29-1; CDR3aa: CSVEGTSGFSYNEQFF
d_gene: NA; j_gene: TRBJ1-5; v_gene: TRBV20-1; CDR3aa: CSAISSGRNQPQHF
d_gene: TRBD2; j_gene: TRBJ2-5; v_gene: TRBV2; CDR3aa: CASSEAWTSGGAQETQYF
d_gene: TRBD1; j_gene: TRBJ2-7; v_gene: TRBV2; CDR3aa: CASSVGTGAYEQYF
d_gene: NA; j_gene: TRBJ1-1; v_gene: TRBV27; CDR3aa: CASSTLETDTEAFF
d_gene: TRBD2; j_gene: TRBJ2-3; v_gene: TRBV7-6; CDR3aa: CASSLTSGRAPDTQYF
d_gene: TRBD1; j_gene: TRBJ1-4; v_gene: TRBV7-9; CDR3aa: CASSLWDRGRGNEKLFF
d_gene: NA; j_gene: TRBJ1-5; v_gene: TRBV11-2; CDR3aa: CASSLTSNQPQHF
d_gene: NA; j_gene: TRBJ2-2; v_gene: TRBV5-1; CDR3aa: CASSLVPDSSGELFF
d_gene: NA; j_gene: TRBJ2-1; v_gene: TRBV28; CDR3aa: CASSPSTDGAYNEQFF
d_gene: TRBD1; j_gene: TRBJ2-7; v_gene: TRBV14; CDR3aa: CASSRKPGQGYEQYF
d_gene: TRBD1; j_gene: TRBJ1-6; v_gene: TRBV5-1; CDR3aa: CASTTGERNSPLHF
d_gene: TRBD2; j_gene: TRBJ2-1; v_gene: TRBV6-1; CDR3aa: CASSAASGSSYNEQFF
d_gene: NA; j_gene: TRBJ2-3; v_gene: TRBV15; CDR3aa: CATSRDSGGLPQYF
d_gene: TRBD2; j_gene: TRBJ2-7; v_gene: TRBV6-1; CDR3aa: CASRTGGSSYEQYF
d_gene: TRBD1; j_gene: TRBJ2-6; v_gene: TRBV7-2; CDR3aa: CASTLGQQSDLTF
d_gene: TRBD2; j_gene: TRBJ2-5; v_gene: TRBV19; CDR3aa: CASGTGTSGKTQETQYF
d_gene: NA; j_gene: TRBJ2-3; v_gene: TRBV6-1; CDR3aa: CASSWDTQYF